The clone carrying this T cell receptor beta chain was detected many times. What it recognizes is unknown. The entry originates in a study of neurological immune-mediated disorders. Described time point: longitudinal time-point 1 (baseline). The unsorted libraries originated from 2 million PBMCs kept at -80 C. As for the cDNA, it was generated by 5'RACE with 10-nucleotide random UMIs. MiXCR, run by TCRdb on the 5' RACE reads, gives a single entry per CDR3 protein. The sample comprises 71,000 or so distinct CDR3 sequences, 12% to 15% of which are singletons, and about 4.5% rests with the top ten. CDR3 length equals 13 residues. V dropped 5 bases and J dropped 4 bases, with 6 bases sitting between them. Germline V lookup: CDR1 MDHEN, CDR2 SYDVKM. Study-wide results and caveats: HTLV-1-associated myelopathy had the most TCR clonal expansion, while multiple sclerosis had the least, a level that fell below healthy controls.

The source is a female donor with HTLV-1-associated myelopathy (HAM/TSP). The chain joins TRBV28 to TRBJ2-6; D is uncertain. Sequencing was carried out using PBMCs. The CDR3 DNA is TGTGCCAGCAGTCGCGCCGGGGCCAACGTCCTGACTTTC. Protein sequence: CASSRAGANVLTF.